This TCR beta chain was captured in a study of T-cell memory formation after mild COVID-19. TCRdb reanalysed the 5' RACE reads using MiXCR and keeps one entry per CDR3 protein. The sample holds about 430,000 distinct CDR3 sequences, roughly 17% seen once. The junction had 10 bases not matched to a gene; V was cut back by 4 bases and J by 7 bases. The CDR3 runs to 15 residues. Germline lookup yields CDR1 SGHRS and CDR2 YFSETQ. Ten or more counts support this clonotype. The sample was PBMCs or a T cell subset sorted from them (not recorded which). The sequence was collected from a young man who had mild COVID-19 (a few samples of this study predate the infection). Cell type and time point are not known. J is TRBJ2-1 and V is TRBV5-1; 8 bases align to TRBD2. The CDR3 sequence: CASSPLPGGQNEQFF. The CDR3 DNA reads as TGCGCCAGCAGCCCGCTCCCGGGGGGGCAGAATGAGCAGTTCTTC.